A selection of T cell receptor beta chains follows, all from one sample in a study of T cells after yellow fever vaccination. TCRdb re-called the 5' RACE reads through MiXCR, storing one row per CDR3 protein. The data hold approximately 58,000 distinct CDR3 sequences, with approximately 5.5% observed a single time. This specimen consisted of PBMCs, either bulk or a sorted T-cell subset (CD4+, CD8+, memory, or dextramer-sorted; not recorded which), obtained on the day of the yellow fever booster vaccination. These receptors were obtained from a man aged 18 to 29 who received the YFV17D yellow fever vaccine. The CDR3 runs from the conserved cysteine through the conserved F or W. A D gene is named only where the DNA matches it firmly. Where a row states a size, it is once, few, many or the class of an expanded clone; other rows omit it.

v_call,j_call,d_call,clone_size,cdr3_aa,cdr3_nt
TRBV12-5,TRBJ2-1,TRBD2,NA,CASGLSRGLVYNEQFF,TGTGCTAGTGGTTTGTCACGCGGACTAGTGTACAATGAGCAGTTCTTC
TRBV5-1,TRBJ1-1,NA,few,CASIPGPEAFF,TGCGCCAGCATCCCGGGACCTGAAGCTTTCTTT
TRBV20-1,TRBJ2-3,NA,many,CSASDRGGGTDTQYF,TGCAGTGCTAGCGACAGGGGCGGGGGAACAGATACGCAGTATTTT
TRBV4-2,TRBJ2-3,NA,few,CASSQDETPSTDTQYF,TGTGCCAGCAGCCAAGATGAAACACCTAGCACAGATACGCAGTATTTT
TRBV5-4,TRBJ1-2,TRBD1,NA,CASSRTGTGDRTDYGYTF,TGTGCCAGCAGCAGGACCGGGACAGGGGACCGAACGGACTATGGCTACACCTTC
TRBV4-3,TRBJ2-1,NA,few,CASSQEVSGKQFF,TGCGCCAGCAGCCAAGAAGTATCGGGAAAGCAGTTCTTC
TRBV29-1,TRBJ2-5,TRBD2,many,CSVVLAGMQETQYF,TGCAGCGTGGTTCTAGCGGGGATGCAAGAGACCCAGTACTTC
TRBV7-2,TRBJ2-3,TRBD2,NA,CASTPWTGGFTDTQYF,TGTGCCAGCACCCCCTGGACGGGGGGATTCACAGATACGCAGTATTTT
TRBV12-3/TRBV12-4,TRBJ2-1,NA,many,CASSPSGTTGRHEQFF,TGTGCCAGCAGTCCCTCCGGGACTACAGGGCGGCATGAGCAGTTCTTC
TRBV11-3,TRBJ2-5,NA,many,CASSLSLQETQYF,TGTGCCAGCAGCTTATCTCTCCAAGAGACCCAGTACTTC
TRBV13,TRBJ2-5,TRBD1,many,CASSLTGRIETQYF,TGTGCCAGCAGCTTGACAGGGCGGATAGAGACCCAGTACTTC
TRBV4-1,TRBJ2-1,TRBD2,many,CASSQEAGGFNEQFF,TGCGCCAGCAGCCAAGAGGCGGGGGGGTTTAATGAGCAGTTCTTC
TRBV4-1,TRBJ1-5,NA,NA,CASSQDGAGYQPQHF,TGCGCCAGCAGCCAAGATGGTGCGGGGTACCAGCCCCAGCATTTT
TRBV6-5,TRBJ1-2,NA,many,CASSYGGIYGYTF,TGTGCCAGCAGTTACGGCGGGATCTATGGCTACACCTTC
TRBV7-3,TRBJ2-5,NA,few,CASSLTAGETQYF,TGTGCCAGCAGCTTAACAGCAGGAGAGACCCAGTACTTC
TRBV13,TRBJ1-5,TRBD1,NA,CASNNRGLGQPQHF,TGTGCCAGCAACAACAGGGGGCTAGGTCAGCCCCAGCATTTT
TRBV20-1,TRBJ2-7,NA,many,CSARGRDSYEQYF,TGCAGTGCCAGAGGACGGGACTCCTACGAGCAGTACTTC
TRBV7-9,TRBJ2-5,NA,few,CASSQRGAQVETQYF,TGTGCCAGCAGCCAGAGGGGGGCCCAGGTAGAGACCCAGTACTTC
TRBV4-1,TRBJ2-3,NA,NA,CASSGGLSTDTQYF,TGCGCCAGCAGTGGGGGGCTCAGCACAGATACGCAGTATTTT
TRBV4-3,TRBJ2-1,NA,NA,CASSQDWVSAGRNEQFF,TGCGCCAGCAGCCAAGATTGGGTTTCGGCAGGAAGAAATGAGCAGTTCTTC
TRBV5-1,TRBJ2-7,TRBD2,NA,CASGVSGGAYEQYF,TGCGCCAGCGGAGTAAGCGGGGGGGCATACGAGCAGTACTTC
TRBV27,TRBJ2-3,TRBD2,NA,CASRSRGGLDTQYF,TGTGCCAGCAGATCGCGGGGGGGCTTAGATACGCAGTATTTT
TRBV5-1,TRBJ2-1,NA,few,CASSLGVGEQFF,TGCGCCAGCAGCTTGGGGGTTGGCGAGCAGTTCTTC
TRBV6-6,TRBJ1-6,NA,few,CASSYTGFDSPLHF,TGTGCCAGCAGTTACACAGGGTTCGATTCACCCCTCCACTTT
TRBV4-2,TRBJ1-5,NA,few,CASSQGQGSNQPQHF,TGTGCCAGCAGCCAAGGGCAGGGGAGCAATCAGCCCCAGCATTTT
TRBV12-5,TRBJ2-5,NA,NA,CASASFGGAYQETQYF,TGTGCTAGTGCCTCGTTTGGGGGTGCGTACCAAGAGACCCAGTACTTC
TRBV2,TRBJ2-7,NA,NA,CARARDPDSYEQYF,TGTGCCAGGGCAAGGGACCCGGACTCCTACGAGCAGTACTTC
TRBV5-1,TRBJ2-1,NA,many,CASSLVIAGNEQFF,TGCGCCAGCAGCTTGGTGATAGCCGGTAATGAGCAGTTCTTC
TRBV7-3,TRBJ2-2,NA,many,CASSPLQAGGELFF,TGTGCCAGCAGCCCACTGCAAGCGGGCGGGGAGCTGTTTTTT
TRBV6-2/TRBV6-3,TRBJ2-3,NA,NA,CASSYSGPDTQYF,TGTGCCAGCAGTTACTCTGGCCCAGATACGCAGTATTTT